Shown below are 17 T cell receptor beta chains from a single sample sequenced in a study of T cells expressing NK-cell markers. TCRdb reworked the 5' RACE reads into one entry per CDR3 protein, no DNA. This repertoire comprises 300,000 to 450,000 distinct CDR3 sequences; its ten largest clones make up 4% to 6.5%. Input material: blood T cells: a sorted CD56 or NKG2C T cell subset, CD4+ or CD8+ T cells, or bulk PBMC T cells (not recorded which). These receptors were collected from a man aged 18 to 69 in good health.

The V gene is TRBV28, the J gene TRBJ1-5; the TRBD1 assignment by TCRdb is unverifiable without DNA. This CDR3 contains 15 residues. Germline CDR1 and CDR2: MDHEN and SYDVKM. The CDR3 loop is CASSFPADRGQPQHF.

The chain carries TRBV19 and TRBJ2-3; TCRdb names TRBD1, which stays unverified in the absence of DNA. The CDR3 has 14 residues. Germline loops: CDR1 LNHDA, CDR2 SQIVND (reference sequence). The CDR3 is CASSTRQATDTQYF. The full variable domain, with the rest looked up from reference TRBV19 and TRBJ2-3, is DGGITQSPKYLFRKEGQNVTLSCEQNLNHDAMYWYRQDPGQGLRLIYYSQIVNDFQKGDIAEGYSVSREKKESFPLTVTSAQKNPTAFYLCASSTRQATDTQYFGPGTRLTVL.

The chain carries TRBV5-6 and TRBJ1-1; the D gene TCRdb calls, TRBD1, cannot be checked with no DNA. The germline V gene encodes CDR1 SGHDT and CDR2 YYEEEE. CDR3 length: 15 residues. The chain's CDR3 is CASSRVNGATSEAFF.

V usage is TRBV29-1 and J usage is TRBJ1-4. The CDR3 loop spans 12 amino acids. Germline CDR1 reads SQVTM; CDR2 reads ANQGSEA. The CDR3 is CSVGSLNEKLFF.

The chain uses TRBV11-2 and TRBJ1-1. Per germline, CDR1 SGHAT and CDR2 FQNNGV. This CDR3 is 16 amino acids long. CDR3 loop: CASRSLARGVRTEAFF.

The chain joins TRBV20-1 to TRBJ2-3; TCRdb reports TRBD2, a call that lacks DNA to check it against. The germline gives CDR1 DFQATT, CDR2 SNEGSKA (reference sequence). This CDR3 region has 16 residues. CDR3: CSARLGDRFRTDTQYF.

The CDR3 sequence: CASSLRSAMNTEAFF. The chain uses TRBV5-1 and TRBJ1-1. Germline V gene data show CDR1 as SGHRS and CDR2 as YFSETQ. There are 15 residues in the CDR3.

The chain links TRBV3-1 to TRBJ2-5; the D call of TRBD1 rests on TCRdb alone, since no DNA is present to check it. This CDR3 is 11 amino acids long. Germline CDR1 is LGHDT and CDR2 is YNNKEL (reference sequence). CDR3 amino acids: CASSRRQGLYF.

The genes are TRBV19 and TRBJ1-5; checking the TCRdb D call of TRBD1 is not possible without DNA. Looked up from germline, CDR1 is LNHDA and CDR2 is SQIVND (reference sequence). This CDR3 is 13 amino acids long. Here the CDR3 reads CASTGTENQPQHF.

This rearrangement joins TRBV12-3 or TRBV12-4 to TRBJ1-6. CDR3 size: 14 residues. CDR3 in amino acids: CASSTGQLNSPLHF.

The rearrangement joins TRBV6-1 to TRBJ1-5; the D call of TRBD1 rests on TCRdb alone, since no DNA is present to check it. Germline CDR1 is MNHNS and CDR2 is SASEGT. The CDR3 loop spans 16 amino acids. The CDR3 is CASSKDRYPSNQPQHF.

This rearrangement joins TRBV27 to TRBJ2-7; as DNA is missing, the TRBD2 call by TCRdb cannot be tested. In germline, CDR1 is MNHEY, CDR2 SMNVEV (reference sequence). This CDR3 is built from 16 residues. The CDR3 region is CASSPRTSGVHYEQYF.

The V call is TRBV7-6, the J call TRBJ2-7; TCRdb outputs TRBD1, but without DNA this stays unchecked. The length of the CDR3 is 13 residues. Germline V CDR1 and CDR2: SGHVS, FNYEAQ. CDR3 in amino acids: CASSKGNNYEQYF. The full variable domain, with the rest looked up from reference TRBV7-6 and TRBJ2-7, is GAGVSQSPRYKVTKRGQDVALRCDPISGHVSLYWYRQALGQGPEFLTYFNYEAQQDKSGLPNDRFSAERPEGSISTLTIQRTEQRDSAMYRCASSKGNNYEQYFGPGTRLTVT.

V gene TRBV5-1 combines with J gene TRBJ2-3. Germline loops: CDR1 SGHRS, CDR2 YFSETQ. CDR3 length equals 14 residues. The CDR3 region is CASRRDIGTDTQYF.

This sequence joins TRBV5-1 and TRBJ2-1; TCRdb proposes TRBD1, but this gene call is untestable without DNA. There are 15 residues in the CDR3. The germline V gene has CDR1 SGHRS and CDR2 YFSETQ. This CDR3 is CASSSEGAPYDEQFF.

The CDR3 protein is CASSLRADRNQETQYF. The genes are TRBV5-5 and TRBJ2-5; TCRdb gives TRBD2 as the D gene, but with no DNA this cannot be confirmed. Germline CDR1 reads SGHKS; CDR2 reads YYEKEE (reference sequence). The CDR3 sequence is 16 residues long. The full variable domain, its missing parts supplied by reference TRBV5-5 and TRBJ2-5, is DAGVTQSPTHLIKTRGQQVTLRCSPISGHKSVSWYQQVLGQGPQFIFQYYEKEERGRGNFPDRFSARQFPNYSSELNVNALLLGDSALYLCASSLRADRNQETQYFGPGTRLLVL.

V gene TRBV10-3 combines with J gene TRBJ2-1; lacking DNA, the TRBD2 call made by TCRdb goes unchecked. This CDR3 spans 18 amino acids. CDR1 ENHRY and CDR2 SYGVKD come from the germline V gene. CDR3 sequence: CAISDPGTSGREGNEQFF.